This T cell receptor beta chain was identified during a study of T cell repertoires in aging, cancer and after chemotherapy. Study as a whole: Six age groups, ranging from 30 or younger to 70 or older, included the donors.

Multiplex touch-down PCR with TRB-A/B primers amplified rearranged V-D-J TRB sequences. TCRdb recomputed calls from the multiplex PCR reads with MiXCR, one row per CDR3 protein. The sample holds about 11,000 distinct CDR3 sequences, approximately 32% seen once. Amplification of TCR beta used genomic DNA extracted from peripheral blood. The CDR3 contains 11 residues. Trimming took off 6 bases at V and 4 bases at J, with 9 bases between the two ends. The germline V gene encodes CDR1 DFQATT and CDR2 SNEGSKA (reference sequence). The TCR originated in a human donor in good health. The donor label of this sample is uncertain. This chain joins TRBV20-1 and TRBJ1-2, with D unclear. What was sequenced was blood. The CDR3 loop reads CSAPGTYGYTF. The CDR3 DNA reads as TGCAGTGCCCCAGGAACCTATGGCTACACCTTC.